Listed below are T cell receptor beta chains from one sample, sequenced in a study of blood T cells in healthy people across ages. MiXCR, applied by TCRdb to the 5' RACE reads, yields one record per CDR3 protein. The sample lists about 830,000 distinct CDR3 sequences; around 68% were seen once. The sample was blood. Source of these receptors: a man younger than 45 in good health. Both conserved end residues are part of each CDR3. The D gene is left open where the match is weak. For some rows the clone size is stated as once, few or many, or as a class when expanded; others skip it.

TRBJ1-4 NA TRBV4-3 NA CASSPAPGSTNEKLFF TGCGCCAGCAGCCCAGCACCAGGGTCGACTAATGAAAAACTGTTTTTT
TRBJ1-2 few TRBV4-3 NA CASSQDGQFLNYGYTF TGCGCCAGCAGCCAAGATGGACAGTTTCTTAACTATGGCTACACCTTC
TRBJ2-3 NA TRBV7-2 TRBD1 CASSKMTGSVTDTQYF TGTGCCAGCAGCAAAATGACAGGGTCGGTGACAGATACGCAGTATTTT
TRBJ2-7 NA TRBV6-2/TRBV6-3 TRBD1 CASTLDRGAEQYF TGTGCCAGCACCCTGGACAGGGGGGCCGAGCAGTACTTC
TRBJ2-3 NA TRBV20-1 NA CSAYPGGSTDTQYF TGCAGTGCTTACCCGGGGGGCTCGACAGATACGCAGTATTTT
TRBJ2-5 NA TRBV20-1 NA CSARFGGPNAQYF TGCAGTGCTAGGTTCGGGGGCCCTAATGCCCAGTACTTC
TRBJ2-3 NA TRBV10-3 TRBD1 CAIRVSGGLDTQYF TGTGCCATCAGGGTCTCAGGGGGCCTGGATACGCAGTATTTT
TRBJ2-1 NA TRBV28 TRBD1 CASSDEDRKNEQFF TGTGCCAGCAGTGACGAGGACAGGAAAAATGAGCAGTTCTTC
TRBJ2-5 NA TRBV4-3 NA CASSQEGRAPWTQYF TGCGCCAGCAGCCAAGAGGGGAGAGCTCCGTGGACCCAGTACTTC
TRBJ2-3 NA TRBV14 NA CASSRTGQARGTQYF TGTGCCAGCAGCCGAACGGGACAGGCGCGGGGGACGCAGTATTTT
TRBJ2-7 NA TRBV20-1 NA CSAQDSNEQYF TGCAGTGCCCAGGACAGCAACGAGCAGTACTTC
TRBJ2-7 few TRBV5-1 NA CASSSGDAISEQYF TGCGCCAGCAGCTCAGGGGATGCGATCTCCGAGCAGTACTTC
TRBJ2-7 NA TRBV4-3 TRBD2 CASSQGRLAGGLYEQYF TGCGCCAGCAGCCAAGGCCGACTAGCGGGGGGCCTCTACGAGCAGTACTTC
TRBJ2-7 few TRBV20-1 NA CSASPPGRIGEQYF TGCAGTGCTAGCCCCCCGGGGCGCATAGGCGAGCAGTACTTC
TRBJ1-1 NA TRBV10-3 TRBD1 CAITEQGSNTEAFF TGTGCCATCACCGAACAGGGGTCGAACACTGAAGCTTTCTTT
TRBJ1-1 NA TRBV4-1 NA CASSQYTQNTEAFF TGCGCCAGCAGCCAATATACACAGAACACTGAAGCTTTCTTT
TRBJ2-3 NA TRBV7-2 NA CASRTPQGPRDTQYF TGTGCCAGCAGGACGCCGCAGGGTCCACGAGATACGCAGTATTTT
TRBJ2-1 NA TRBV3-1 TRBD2 CASSLGLAAQFF TGTGCCAGCAGCCTTGGACTAGCGGCACAGTTCTTC
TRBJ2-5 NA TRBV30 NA CAWSDTGLWYEETQYF TGTGCCTGGAGCGACACGGGACTCTGGTACGAAGAGACCCAGTACTTC
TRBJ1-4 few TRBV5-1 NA CASSLEGTRMDEKLFF TGCGCCAGCAGCTTGGAGGGGACAAGGATGGATGAAAAACTGTTTTTT